The clone carrying this T cell receptor (beta chain) appeared a single time. Its antigen is undetermined. The CDR3 extends over 15 amino acids. CDR1 is MGHDK, CDR2 SYGVNS, per germline. Deletions cut 1 base from V and 3 bases from J, with 10 bases between. This record comes from a study of T cell responses to AZD1222 COVID-19 vaccine. Study-wide results and limits: Only a handful of AZD1222 recipients, several in all, had baseline seropositivity. No repertoire was sampled before or during the peak T cell response, only after it.

TCRdb's copy holds only in-frame clones and misses some; the assay was immunoSEQ multiplex PCR. The sample lists 150,000 or so clones; 80% to 95% were seen once. This TCR was recovered from an adult in good health. The chain links TRBV25-1 to TRBJ1-5; a weak D match, TRBD1 (5 bases). The material was peripheral blood, obtained on day 0 of AZD1222 vaccination. The CDR3 spells CASSESRGPNQPQHF. The CDR3 DNA is TGTGCCAGCAGTGAATCGCGGGGCCCCAATCAGCCCCAGCATTTT. Variable domain in full (rest from reference TRBV25-1 and TRBJ1-5): EADIYQTPRYLVIGTGKKITLECSQTMGHDKMYWYQQDPGMELHLIHYSYGVNSTEKGDLSSESTVSRIRTEHFPLTLESARPSHTSQYLCASSESRGPNQPQHFGDGTRLSIL.